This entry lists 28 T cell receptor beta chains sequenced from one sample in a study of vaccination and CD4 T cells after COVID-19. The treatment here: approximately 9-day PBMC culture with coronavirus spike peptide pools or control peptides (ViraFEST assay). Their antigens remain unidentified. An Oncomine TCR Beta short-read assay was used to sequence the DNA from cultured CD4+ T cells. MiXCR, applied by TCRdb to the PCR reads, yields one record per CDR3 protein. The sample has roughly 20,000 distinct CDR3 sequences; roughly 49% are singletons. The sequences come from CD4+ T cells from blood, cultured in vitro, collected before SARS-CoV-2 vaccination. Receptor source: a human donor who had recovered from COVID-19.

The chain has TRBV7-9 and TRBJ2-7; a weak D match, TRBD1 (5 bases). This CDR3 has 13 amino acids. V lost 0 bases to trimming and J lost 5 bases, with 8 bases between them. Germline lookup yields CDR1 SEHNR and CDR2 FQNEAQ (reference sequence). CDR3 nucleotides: TGTGCCAGCAGCTTAGCAGGGGCCGACGAGCAGTACTTC. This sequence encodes CASSLAGADEQYF.

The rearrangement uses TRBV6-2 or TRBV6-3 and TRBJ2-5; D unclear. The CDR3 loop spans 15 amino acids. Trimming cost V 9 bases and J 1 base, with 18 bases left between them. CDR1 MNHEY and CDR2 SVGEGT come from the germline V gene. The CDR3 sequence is CARKSGSSSQETQYF. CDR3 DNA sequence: TGTGCCAGGAAGTCGGGCAGTAGTTCCCAAGAGACCCAGTACTTC.

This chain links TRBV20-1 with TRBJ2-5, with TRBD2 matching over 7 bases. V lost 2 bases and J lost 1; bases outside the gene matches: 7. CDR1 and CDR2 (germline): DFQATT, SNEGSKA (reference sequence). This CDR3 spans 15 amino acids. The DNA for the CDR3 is TGCAGTGCTAGAATCGTTCTAGCGGTCCAAGAGACCCAGTACTTC. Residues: CSARIVLAVQETQYF.

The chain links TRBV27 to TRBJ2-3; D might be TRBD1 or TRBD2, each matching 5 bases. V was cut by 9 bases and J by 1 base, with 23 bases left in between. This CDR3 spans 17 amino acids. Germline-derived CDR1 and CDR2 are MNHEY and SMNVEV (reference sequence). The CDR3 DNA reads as TGTGCCAGTAACGAGCCCCCGAATCCGGGGCGCACAGATACGCAGTATTTT. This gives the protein CASNEPPNPGRTDTQYF.

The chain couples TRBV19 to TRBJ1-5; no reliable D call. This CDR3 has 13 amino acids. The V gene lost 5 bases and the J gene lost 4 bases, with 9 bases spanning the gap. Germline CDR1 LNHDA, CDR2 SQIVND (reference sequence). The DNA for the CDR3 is TGTGCCAGTAGTGCCGACCGTAATCAGCCCCAGCATTTT. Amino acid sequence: CASSADRNQPQHF.

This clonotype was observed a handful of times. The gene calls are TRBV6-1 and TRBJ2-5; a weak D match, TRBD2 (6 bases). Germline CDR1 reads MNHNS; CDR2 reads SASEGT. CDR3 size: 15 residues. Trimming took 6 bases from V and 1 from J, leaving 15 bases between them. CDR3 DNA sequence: TGTGCCAGCAGGGCGGGGATGGGGAGCCAAGAGACCCAGTACTTC. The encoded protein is CASRAGMGSQETQYF.

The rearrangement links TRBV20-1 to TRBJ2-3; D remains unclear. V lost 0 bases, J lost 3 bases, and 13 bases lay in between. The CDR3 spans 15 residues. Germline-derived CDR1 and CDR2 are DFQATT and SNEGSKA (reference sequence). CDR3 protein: CSARDGGMGTDTQYF. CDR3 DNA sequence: TGCAGTGCTAGAGACGGCGGAATGGGTACAGATACGCAGTATTTT.

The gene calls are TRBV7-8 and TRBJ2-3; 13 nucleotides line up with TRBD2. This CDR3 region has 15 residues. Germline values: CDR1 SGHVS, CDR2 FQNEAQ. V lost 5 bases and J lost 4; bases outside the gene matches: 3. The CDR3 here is CASSLTSGGADTQYF. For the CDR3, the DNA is TGTGCCAGCAGCCTTACTAGCGGGGGGGCAGATACGCAGTATTTT.

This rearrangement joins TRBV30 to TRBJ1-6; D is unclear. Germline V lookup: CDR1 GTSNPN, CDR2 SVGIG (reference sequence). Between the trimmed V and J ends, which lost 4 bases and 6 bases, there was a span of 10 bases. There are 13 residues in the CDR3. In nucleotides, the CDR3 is TGTGCCTGGAACAAGGGATCTAATTCACCCCTCCACTTT. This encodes CAWNKGSNSPLHF. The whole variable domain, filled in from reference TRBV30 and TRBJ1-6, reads SQTIHQWPATLVQPVGSPLSLECTVEGTSNPNLYWYRQAAGRGLQLLFYSVGIGQISSEVPQNLSASRPQDRQFILSSKKLLLSDSGFYLCAWNKGSNSPLHFGNGTRLTVT.

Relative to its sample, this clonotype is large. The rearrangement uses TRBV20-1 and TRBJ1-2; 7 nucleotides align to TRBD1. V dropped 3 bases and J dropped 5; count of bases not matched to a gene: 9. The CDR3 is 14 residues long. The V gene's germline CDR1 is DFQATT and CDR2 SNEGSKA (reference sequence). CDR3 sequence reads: CSARPPGGLYGYTF. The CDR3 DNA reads TGCAGTGCTAGGCCCCCAGGGGGGCTATATGGCTACACCTTC.

The CDR3 spells CAWSVTGGGQETQYF. For the CDR3, the DNA is TGTGCCTGGAGTGTCACAGGGGGCGGTCAAGAGACCCAGTACTTC. The J gene is TRBJ2-5, the V gene TRBV30; 9 positions match TRBD1. CDR1 is GTSNPN and CDR2 is SVGIG in the germline V gene (reference sequence). V lost 0 bases to trimming and J lost 2 bases; unmatched junction nucleotides: 4. The CDR3 is made up of 15 amino acids.

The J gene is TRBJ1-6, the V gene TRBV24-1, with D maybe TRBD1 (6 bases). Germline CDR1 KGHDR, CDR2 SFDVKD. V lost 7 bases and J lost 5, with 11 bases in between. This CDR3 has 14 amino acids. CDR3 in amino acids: CATRRGTDNSPLHF. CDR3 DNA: TGTGCCACCAGGAGGGGGACGGATAATTCACCCCTCCACTTT.

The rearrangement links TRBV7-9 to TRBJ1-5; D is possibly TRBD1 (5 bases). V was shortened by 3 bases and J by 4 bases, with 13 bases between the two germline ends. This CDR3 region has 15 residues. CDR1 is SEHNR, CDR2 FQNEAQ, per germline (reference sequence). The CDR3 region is CASSLLGSGNQPQHF. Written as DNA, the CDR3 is TGTGCCAGCAGCTTGTTAGGGTCAGGGAATCAGCCCCAGCATTTT. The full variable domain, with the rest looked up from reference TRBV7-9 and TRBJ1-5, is DTGVSQNPRHKITKRGQNVTFRCDPISEHNRLYWYRQTLGQGPEFLTYFQNEAQLEKSRLLSDRFSAERPKGSFSTLEIQRTEQGDSAMYLCASSLLGSGNQPQHFGDGTRLSIL.

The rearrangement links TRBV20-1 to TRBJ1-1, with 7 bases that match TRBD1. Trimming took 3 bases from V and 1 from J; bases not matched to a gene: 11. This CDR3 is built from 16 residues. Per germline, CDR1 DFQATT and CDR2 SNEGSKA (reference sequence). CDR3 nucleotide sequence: TGCAGTGCTAGGGGGACTGACAGGGCTTGGAACACTGAAGCTTTCTTT. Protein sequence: CSARGTDRAWNTEAFF.

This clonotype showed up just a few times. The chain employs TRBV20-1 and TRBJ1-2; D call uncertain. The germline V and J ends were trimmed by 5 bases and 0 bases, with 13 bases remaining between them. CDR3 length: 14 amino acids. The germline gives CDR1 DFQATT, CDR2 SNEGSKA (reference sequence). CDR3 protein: CSARQSSPNYGYTF. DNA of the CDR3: TGCAGTGCTCGGCAGTCCTCTCCTAACTATGGCTACACCTTC.

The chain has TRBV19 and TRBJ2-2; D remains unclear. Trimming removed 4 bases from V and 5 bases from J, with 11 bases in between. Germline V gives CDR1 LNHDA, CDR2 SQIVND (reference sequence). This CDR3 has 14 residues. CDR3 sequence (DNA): TGTGCCAGTAGTACCAGGACGGAGACCGGGGAGCTGTTTTTT. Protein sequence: CASSTRTETGELFF.

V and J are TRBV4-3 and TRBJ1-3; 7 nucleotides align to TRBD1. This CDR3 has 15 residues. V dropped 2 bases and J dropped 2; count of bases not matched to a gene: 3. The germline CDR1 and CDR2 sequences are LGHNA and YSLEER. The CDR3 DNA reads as TGCGCCAGCAGCCAAAACACAGGGGCTGGAAACACCATATATTTT. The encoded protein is CASSQNTGAGNTIYF.

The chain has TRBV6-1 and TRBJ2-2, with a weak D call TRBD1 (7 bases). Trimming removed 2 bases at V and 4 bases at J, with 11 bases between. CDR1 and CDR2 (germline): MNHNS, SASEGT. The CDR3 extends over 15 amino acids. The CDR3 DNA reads TGTGCCAGCAGTGAAAGGAGGGGGCGCACCGGGGAGCTGTTTTTT. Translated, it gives CASSERRGRTGELFF.

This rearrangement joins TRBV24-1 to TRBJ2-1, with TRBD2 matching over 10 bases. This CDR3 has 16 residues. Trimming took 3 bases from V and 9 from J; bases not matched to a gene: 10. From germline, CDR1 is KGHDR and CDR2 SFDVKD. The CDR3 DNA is TGTGCCACCAGTGATACGAGCGGGGGGGCGAGGGGTGAGCAGTTCTTC. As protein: CATSDTSGGARGEQFF.

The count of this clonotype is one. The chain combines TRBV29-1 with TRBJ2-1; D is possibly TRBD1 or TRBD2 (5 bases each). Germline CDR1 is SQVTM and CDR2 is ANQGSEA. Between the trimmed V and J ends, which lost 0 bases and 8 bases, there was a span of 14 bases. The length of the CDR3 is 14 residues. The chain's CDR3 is CSVEERVGTHEQFF. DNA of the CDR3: TGCAGCGTTGAAGAGAGGGTCGGGACCCATGAGCAGTTCTTC.

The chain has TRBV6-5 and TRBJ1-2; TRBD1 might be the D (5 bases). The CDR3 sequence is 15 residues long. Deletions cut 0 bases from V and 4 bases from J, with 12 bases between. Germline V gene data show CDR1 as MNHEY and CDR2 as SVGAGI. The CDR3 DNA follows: TGTGCCAGCAGTTACTCCATTGGGGCGGCCTATGGCTACACCTTC. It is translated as CASSYSIGAAYGYTF.

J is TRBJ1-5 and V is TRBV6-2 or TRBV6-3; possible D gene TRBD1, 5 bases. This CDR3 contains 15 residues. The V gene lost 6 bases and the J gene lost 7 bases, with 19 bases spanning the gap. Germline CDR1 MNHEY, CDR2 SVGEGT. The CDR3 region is CASRLPGPLRQPQHF. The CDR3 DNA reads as TGTGCCAGCAGACTACCGGGACCTCTGAGACAGCCCCAGCATTTT.

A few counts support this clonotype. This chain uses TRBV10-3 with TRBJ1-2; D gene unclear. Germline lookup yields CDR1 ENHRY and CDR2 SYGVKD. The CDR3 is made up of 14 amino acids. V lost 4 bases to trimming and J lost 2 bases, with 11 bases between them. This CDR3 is CAISVGGPNYGYTF. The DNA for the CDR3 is TGTGCCATCAGTGTAGGAGGGCCAAACTATGGCTACACCTTC.

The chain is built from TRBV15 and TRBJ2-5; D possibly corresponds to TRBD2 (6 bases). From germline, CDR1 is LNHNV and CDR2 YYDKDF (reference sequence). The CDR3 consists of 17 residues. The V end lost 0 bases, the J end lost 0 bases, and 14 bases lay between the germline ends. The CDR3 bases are TGTGCCACCAGCAGAGATAAGTTTACGGGGGACCAAGAGACCCAGTACTTC. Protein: CATSRDKFTGDQETQYF.

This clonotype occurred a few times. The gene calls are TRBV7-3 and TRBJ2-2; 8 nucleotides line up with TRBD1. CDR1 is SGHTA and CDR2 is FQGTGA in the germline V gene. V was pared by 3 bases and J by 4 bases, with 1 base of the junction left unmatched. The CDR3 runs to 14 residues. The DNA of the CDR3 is TGTGCCAGCAGCTTCAGGGGGCTCACCGGGGAGCTGTTTTTT. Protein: CASSFRGLTGELFF. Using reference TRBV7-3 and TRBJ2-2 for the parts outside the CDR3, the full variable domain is GAGVSQTPSNKVTEKGKYVELRCDPISGHTALYWYRQSLGQGPEFLIYFQGTGAADDSGLPNDRFFAVRPEGSVSTLKIQRTERGDSAVYLCASSFRGLTGELFFGEGSRLTVL.

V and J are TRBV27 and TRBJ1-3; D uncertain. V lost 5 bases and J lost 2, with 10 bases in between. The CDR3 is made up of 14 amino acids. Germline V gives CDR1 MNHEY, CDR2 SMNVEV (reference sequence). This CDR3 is CASSPHQPGNTIYF. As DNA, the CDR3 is TGTGCCAGCAGTCCCCACCAGCCTGGAAACACCATATATTTT.

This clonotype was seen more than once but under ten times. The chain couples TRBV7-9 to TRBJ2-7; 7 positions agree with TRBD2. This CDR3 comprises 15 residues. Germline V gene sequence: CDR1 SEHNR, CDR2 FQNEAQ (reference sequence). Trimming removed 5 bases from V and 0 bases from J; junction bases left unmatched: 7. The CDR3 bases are TGTGCCAGCAGCCCGGGACTACCGAACTCCTACGAGCAGTACTTC. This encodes CASSPGLPNSYEQYF.

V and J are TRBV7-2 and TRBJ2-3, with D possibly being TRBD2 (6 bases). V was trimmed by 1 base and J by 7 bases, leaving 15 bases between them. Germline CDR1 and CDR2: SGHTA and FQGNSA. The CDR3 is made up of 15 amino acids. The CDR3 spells CASSLDSGVANTQYF. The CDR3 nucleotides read TGTGCCAGCAGCTTAGATTCGGGAGTGGCAAATACGCAGTATTTT. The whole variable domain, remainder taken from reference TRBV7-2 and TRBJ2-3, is GAGVSQSPSNKVTEKGKDVELRCDPISGHTALYWYRQSLGQGLEFLIYFQGNSAPDKSGLPSDRFSAERTGGSVSTLTIQRTQQEDSAVYLCASSLDSGVANTQYFGPGTRLTVL.